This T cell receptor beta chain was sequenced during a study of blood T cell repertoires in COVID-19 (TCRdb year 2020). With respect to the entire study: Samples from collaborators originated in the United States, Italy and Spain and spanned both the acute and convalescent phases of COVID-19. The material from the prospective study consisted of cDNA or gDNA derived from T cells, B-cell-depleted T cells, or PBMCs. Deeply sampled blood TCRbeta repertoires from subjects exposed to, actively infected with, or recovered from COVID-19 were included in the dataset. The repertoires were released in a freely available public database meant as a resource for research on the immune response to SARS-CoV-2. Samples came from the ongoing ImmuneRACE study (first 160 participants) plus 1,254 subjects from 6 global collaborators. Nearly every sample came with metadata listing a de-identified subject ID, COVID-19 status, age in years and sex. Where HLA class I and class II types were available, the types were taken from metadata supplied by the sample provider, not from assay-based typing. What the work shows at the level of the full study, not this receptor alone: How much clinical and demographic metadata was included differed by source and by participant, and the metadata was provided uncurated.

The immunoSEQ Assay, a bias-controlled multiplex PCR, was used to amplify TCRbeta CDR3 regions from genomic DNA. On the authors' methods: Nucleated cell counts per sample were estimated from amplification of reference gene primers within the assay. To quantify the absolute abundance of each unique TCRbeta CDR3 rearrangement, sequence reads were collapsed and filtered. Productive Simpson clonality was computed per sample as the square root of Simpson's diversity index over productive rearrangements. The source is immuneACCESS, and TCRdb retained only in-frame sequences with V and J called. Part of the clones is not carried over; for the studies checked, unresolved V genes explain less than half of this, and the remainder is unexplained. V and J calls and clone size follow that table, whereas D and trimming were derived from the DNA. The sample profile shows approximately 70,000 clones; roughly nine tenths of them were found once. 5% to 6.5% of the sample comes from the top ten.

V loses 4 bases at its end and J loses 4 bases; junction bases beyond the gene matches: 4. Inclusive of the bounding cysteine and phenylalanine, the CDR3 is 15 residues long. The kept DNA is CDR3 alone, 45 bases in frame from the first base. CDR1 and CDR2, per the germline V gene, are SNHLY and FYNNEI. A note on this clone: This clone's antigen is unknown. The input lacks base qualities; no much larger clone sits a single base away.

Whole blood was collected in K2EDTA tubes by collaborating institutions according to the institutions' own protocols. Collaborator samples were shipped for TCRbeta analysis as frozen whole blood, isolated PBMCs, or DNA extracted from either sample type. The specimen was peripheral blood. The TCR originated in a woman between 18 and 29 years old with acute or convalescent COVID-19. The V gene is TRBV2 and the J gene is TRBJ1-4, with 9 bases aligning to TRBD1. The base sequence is TGTGCCAGCAGTGGACAGGGGGGCCTTAATGAAAAACTGTTTTTT. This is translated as CASSGQGGLNEKLFF.